Following are 8 T cell receptor beta chains from one sample sequenced in a study of shared clonotypes between healthy human individuals (dated by TCRdb to 2018 to 2021). Library preparation used the immunoSEQ multiplex PCR assay. TCRdb took over this immuneACCESS table, retaining in-frame rearrangements with V and J assigned. Such tables are incomplete; in checked studies, under half of the missing clones stem from an unresolved V gene, and the remainder is unexplained. This sample has about 2.1 million clones in its table, and about 93% of those were observed once. Jointly, the top ten make up under 2% of the sample. CD8 naive samples were obtained by positive selection for CCR7 among CD45RO-negative cells, yielding a CD45RA+CCR7+ population from which TemRA cells were excluded. Sequenced input: naive CD8+ T cells from PBMCs. The cell subset or site label of this sample denotes: CD45RA+CCR7+. All receptors come from a man aged 18-30 years in good health. Some clones in this sample may be carry-over from other donors' samples.

Points on this clone: Other nucleotide sequences in the sample specify the same CDR3. J is TRBJ1-1 and V is TRBV28, with unresolved D. Germline-derived CDR1 and CDR2 are MDHEN and SYDVKM. CDR3 length equals 14 residues. Trimming pared 3 bases from V and 0 bases from J, leaving 8 bases between. This CDR3 reads CASSFSGLNTEAFF. The CDR3 nucleotides are TGTGCCAGCAGTTTTTCTGGGTTGAACACTGAAGCTTTCTTT.

The chain recombines TRBV11-2 with TRBJ2-1, with D tentatively TRBD2 (6 bases). Germline CDR1 is SGHAT and CDR2 is FQNNGV. V was clipped by 1 base and J by 2 bases, with 12 bases between them. The CDR3 covers 16 residues. CDR3 in amino acids: CASSLVRTNPYNEQFF. CDR3 DNA sequence: TGTGCCAGCAGCTTAGTACGGACTAACCCCTACAATGAGCAGTTCTTC.

The chain couples TRBV28 to TRBJ2-3, with D unresolved. The V and J ends lost 6 bases and 2 bases respectively, with 12 bases between them. The CDR3 contains 14 residues. The germline V gene encodes CDR1 MDHEN and CDR2 SYDVKM. The CDR3 sequence is CASRMIQYTDTQYF. The CDR3 coding sequence is TGTGCCAGCAGGATGATACAGTACACAGATACGCAGTATTTT.

The chain couples TRBV15 to TRBJ2-6, with a weak D call TRBD1 (6 bases). This CDR3 has 16 residues. Deletions cut 4 bases from V and 0 bases from J, with 10 bases between. Germline V CDR1 and CDR2: LNHNV, YYDKDF (reference sequence). Here the CDR3 DNA reads TGTGCCACCAGCACGGACAGAGCCTCTGGGGCCAACGTCCTGACTTTC. Protein: CATSTDRASGANVLTF.

The chain combines TRBV5-6 with TRBJ2-6, with 8 bases identical to TRBD2. There are 16 residues in the CDR3. Germline trimming cut 2 bases from V and 0 bases from J; bases unmatched to any gene: 1. The germline gives CDR1 SGHDT, CDR2 YYEEEE. The CDR3 region is CASSFAGGSGANVLTF. The CDR3 region has the DNA TGTGCCAGCAGCTTTGCGGGGGGCTCTGGGGCCAACGTCCTGACTTTC.

The chain recombines TRBV9 with TRBJ2-3; the match to TRBD1 covers 10 bases. CDR3 size: 16 residues. Germline V gene lookup returns CDR1 SGDLS and CDR2 YYNGEE. V lost 3 bases to trimming and J lost 2 bases; unmatched junction nucleotides: 6. CDR3 residues: CASSAEGTGVTDTQYF. The CDR3 DNA is TGTGCCAGCAGCGCCGAAGGGACAGGGGTCACAGATACGCAGTATTTT.

The chain joins TRBV29-1 to TRBJ1-1, with D hard to call. The CDR3 is 14 residues long. The ends were cut back, 4 bases at V and 1 base at J, with 13 bases in the middle. Germline loops: CDR1 SQVTM, CDR2 ANQGSEA. CDR3 in DNA: TGCAGCGTTGCGTCTTTACGAGGGAACACTGAAGCTTTCTTT. This sequence encodes CSVASLRGNTEAFF.

This chain joins TRBV5-4 and TRBJ2-7; D possibly uses TRBD1 or TRBD2 (6 bases each). The CDR3 spans 18 residues. CDR1 SGHNT and CDR2 YYREEE come from the germline V gene (reference sequence). The V end was cut by 3 bases, the J end by 4 bases, with 26 bases between. Here the CDR3 DNA reads TGTGCCAGCAGCTCGGAACCCACCCCGCGGGGACACTCATACGAGCAGTACTTC. Translated: CASSSEPTPRGHSYEQYF.